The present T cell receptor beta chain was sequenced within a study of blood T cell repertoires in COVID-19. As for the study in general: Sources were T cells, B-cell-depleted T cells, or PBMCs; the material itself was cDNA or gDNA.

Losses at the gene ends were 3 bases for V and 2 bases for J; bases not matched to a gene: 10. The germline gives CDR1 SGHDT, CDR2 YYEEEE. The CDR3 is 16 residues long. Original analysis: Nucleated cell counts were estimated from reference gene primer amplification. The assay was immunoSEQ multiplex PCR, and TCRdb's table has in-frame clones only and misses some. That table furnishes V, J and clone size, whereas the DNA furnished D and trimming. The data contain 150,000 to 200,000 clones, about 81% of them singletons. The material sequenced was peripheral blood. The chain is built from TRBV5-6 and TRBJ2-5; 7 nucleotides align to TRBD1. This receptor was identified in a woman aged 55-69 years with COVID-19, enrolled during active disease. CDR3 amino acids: CASSSPGQPSQETQYF. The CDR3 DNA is TGTGCCAGCAGCTCCCCGGGACAGCCTTCTCAAGAGACCCAGTACTTC.